A selection of T cell receptor beta chains follows, all from one sample in a study of blood T cell repertoires in COVID-19. The assay was immunoSEQ multiplex PCR, and TCRdb's table has in-frame clones only and misses some. The data show about 110,000 clones, roughly 71% seen once. The sequenced sample was peripheral blood. The receptors come from a man older than 75 with acute or convalescent COVID-19. The CDR3 runs from the conserved cysteine through the conserved F or W. D genes are given only for firm matches. Only some rows state a clone size, as once, few, many or a class for expanded clones.

v_call: TRBV27
d_call: -
j_call: TRBJ2-5
clone_size: -
cdr3_aa: CASSYRLDPGTQYF
cdr3_nt: TGTGCCAGCAGTTACAGGCTAGACCCAGGGACCCAGTACTTC

v_call: TRBV19
d_call: TRBD1
j_call: TRBJ1-5
clone_size: many
cdr3_aa: CASSPQGASNQPQHF
cdr3_nt: TGTGCCAGTAGTCCTCAGGGGGCTAGCAATCAGCCCCAGCATTTT

v_call: TRBV2
d_call: TRBD2
j_call: TRBJ2-1
clone_size: -
cdr3_aa: CASGKLAGNDEQFF
cdr3_nt: TGTGCCAGCGGTAAACTAGCGGGAAACGATGAGCAGTTCTTC

v_call: TRBV6-1
d_call: TRBD1
j_call: TRBJ1-1
clone_size: -
cdr3_aa: CASSEQQGAWTEAFF
cdr3_nt: TGTGCCAGCAGTGAACAGCAGGGGGCGTGGACTGAAGCTTTCTTT

v_call: TRBV10-3
d_call: -
j_call: TRBJ2-7
clone_size: -
cdr3_aa: CAISPDRGEQYF
cdr3_nt: TGTGCCATCAGCCCCGATAGGGGCGAGCAGTACTTC

v_call: TRBV9
d_call: TRBD2
j_call: TRBJ2-1
clone_size: -
cdr3_aa: CASSVEGTSGYNEQFF
cdr3_nt: TGTGCCAGCAGCGTAGAGGGGACTAGCGGGTACAATGAGCAGTTCTTC

v_call: TRBV4-3
d_call: -
j_call: TRBJ2-1
clone_size: -
cdr3_aa: CASSQEEPSDEQFF
cdr3_nt: TGCGCCAGCAGCCAGGAGGAACCGAGCGATGAGCAGTTCTTC

v_call: TRBV7-2
d_call: -
j_call: TRBJ2-3
clone_size: -
cdr3_aa: CASSPGEGLAQNRRNTQYF
cdr3_nt: TGTGCCAGCAGCCCCGGAGAAGGTCTAGCCCAAAATAGGAGGAATACGCAGTATTTT

v_call: TRBV19
d_call: TRBD1
j_call: TRBJ1-5
clone_size: -
cdr3_aa: CASRTGDRNPHLPQHF
cdr3_nt: TGTGCCAGTAGAACTGGGGACAGGAACCCTCATCTGCCCCAGCATTTT

v_call: TRBV7-8
d_call: TRBD1
j_call: TRBJ1-5
clone_size: few
cdr3_aa: CASSSLGQGGSNQPQHF
cdr3_nt: TGTGCCAGCAGCTCACTCGGACAGGGAGGGAGCAATCAGCCCCAGCATTTT

v_call: TRBV5-1
d_call: -
j_call: TRBJ2-2
clone_size: -
cdr3_aa: CASSPDRSAGELFF
cdr3_nt: TGCGCCAGCAGCCCAGACAGGTCCGCCGGGGAGCTGTTTTTT

v_call: TRBV4-1
d_call: TRBD2
j_call: TRBJ2-7
clone_size: -
cdr3_aa: CASSQVLAEGSYEQYF
cdr3_nt: TGCGCCAGCAGCCAAGTGCTAGCGGAGGGGTCCTACGAGCAGTACTTC

v_call: TRBV11-3
d_call: TRBD2
j_call: TRBJ2-2
clone_size: -
cdr3_aa: CASSLVSSGGELFF
cdr3_nt: TGTGCCAGCAGCTTAGTTTCTAGCGGCGGGGAGCTGTTTTTT

v_call: TRBV4-3
d_call: -
j_call: TRBJ2-5
clone_size: -
cdr3_aa: CASSAGLLPRAQYF
cdr3_nt: TGCGCCAGCAGCGCCGGACTACTACCCCGGGCCCAGTACTTC

v_call: TRBV6-5
d_call: -
j_call: TRBJ1-5
clone_size: -
cdr3_aa: CASRPQGIGNQPQHF
cdr3_nt: TGTGCCAGCAGGCCACAGGGAATTGGCAATCAGCCCCAGCATTTT

v_call: TRBV6-2/TRBV6-3
d_call: -
j_call: TRBJ2-3
clone_size: few
cdr3_aa: CASSSMGGTTDTQYF
cdr3_nt: TGTGCCAGCAGTTCGATGGGCGGGACGACAGATACGCAGTATTTT

v_call: TRBV19
d_call: TRBD1
j_call: TRBJ2-7
clone_size: -
cdr3_aa: CASSSPTGGRYEQYF
cdr3_nt: TGTGCCAGTAGTTCCCCGACAGGGGGCCGCTACGAGCAGTACTTC

v_call: TRBV15
d_call: -
j_call: TRBJ1-2
clone_size: -
cdr3_aa: CATSARTFGFRAEGYTF
cdr3_nt: TGTGCCACCAGCGCACGGACATTCGGGTTTCGGGCGGAGGGCTACACCTTC

v_call: TRBV28
d_call: -
j_call: TRBJ2-3
clone_size: -
cdr3_aa: CASSSGTRTDTQYF
cdr3_nt: TGTGCCAGCAGTTCCGGGACTCGCACAGATACGCAGTATTTT

v_call: TRBV5-6
d_call: -
j_call: TRBJ2-1
clone_size: once
cdr3_aa: CASSFGSGGIREQFF
cdr3_nt: TGTGCCAGCAGCTTCGGTAGCGGAGGGATTCGTGAGCAGTTCTTC

v_call: TRBV3-1/TRBV3-2
d_call: -
j_call: TRBJ1-3
clone_size: -
cdr3_aa: CASSPSLVTGSTIYF
cdr3_nt: TGTGCCAGCAGCCCTAGCCTGGTCACTGGAAGCACCATATATTTT

v_call: TRBV5-6
d_call: -
j_call: TRBJ2-7
clone_size: -
cdr3_aa: CASSFLDGSSYEQYF
cdr3_nt: TGTGCCAGCAGCTTTCTCGACGGGTCCTCCTACGAGCAGTACTTC

v_call: TRBV7-3
d_call: -
j_call: TRBJ2-1
clone_size: -
cdr3_aa: CASSPSGQGYTEQFF
cdr3_nt: TGTGCCAGCAGCCCCTCTGGGCAGGGGTACACTGAGCAGTTCTTC

v_call: TRBV12-3/TRBV12-4
d_call: -
j_call: TRBJ2-5
clone_size: -
cdr3_aa: CASSLSQWETQYF
cdr3_nt: TGTGCCAGCAGTTTATCACAATGGGAGACCCAGTACTTC

v_call: TRBV7-2
d_call: TRBD2
j_call: TRBJ2-2
clone_size: -
cdr3_aa: CASRRGTSLGGLFF
cdr3_nt: TGTGCCAGCAGGCGGGGGACTAGCCTAGGCGGTCTGTTTTTT

v_call: TRBV15
d_call: TRBD1
j_call: TRBJ2-1
clone_size: -
cdr3_aa: CATRTTRDREYNEQFF
cdr3_nt: TGTGCCACCAGGACCACACGGGACAGGGAGTACAATGAGCAGTTCTTC

v_call: TRBV18
d_call: -
j_call: TRBJ1-1
clone_size: few
cdr3_aa: CASSPGQPTEAFF
cdr3_nt: TGTGCCAGCTCACCCGGACAACCCACTGAAGCTTTCTTT

v_call: TRBV6-5
d_call: -
j_call: TRBJ1-2
clone_size: -
cdr3_aa: CAAGGLGGYTF
cdr3_nt: TGTGCTGCCGGGGGTCTTGGAGGCTACACCTTC

v_call: TRBV6-6
d_call: -
j_call: TRBJ2-1
clone_size: -
cdr3_aa: CASTSKLDNEQFF
cdr3_nt: TGTGCCAGCACCTCCAAACTCGACAATGAGCAGTTCTTC

v_call: TRBV18
d_call: TRBD1
j_call: TRBJ1-5
clone_size: once
cdr3_aa: CASSLGQGNQPQHF
cdr3_nt: TGTGCCAGCTCACTGGGACAGGGGAATCAGCCCCAGCATTTT

v_call: TRBV28
d_call: TRBD1
j_call: TRBJ1-6
clone_size: -
cdr3_aa: CASRQMGQYNSPLHF
cdr3_nt: TGTGCCAGCAGGCAAATGGGACAGTATAATTCACCCCTCCACTTT

v_call: TRBV7-2
d_call: -
j_call: TRBJ2-3
clone_size: once
cdr3_aa: CASSLAAGPSTDTQYF
cdr3_nt: TGTGCCAGCAGCTTAGCGGCGGGACCTAGCACAGATACGCAGTATTTT

v_call: TRBV27
d_call: TRBD2
j_call: TRBJ2-1
clone_size: -
cdr3_aa: CASSLRAGTRTNEQFF
cdr3_nt: TGTGCCAGCAGTTTACGGGCCGGGACTAGGACCAATGAGCAGTTCTTC

v_call: TRBV19
d_call: -
j_call: TRBJ1-2
clone_size: -
cdr3_aa: CASSTPGRGYTF
cdr3_nt: TGTGCCAGTAGTACTCCTGGGCGCGGCTACACCTTC

v_call: TRBV9
d_call: -
j_call: TRBJ2-2
clone_size: once
cdr3_aa: CASSARSGNTGELFF
cdr3_nt: TGTGCCAGCAGCGCCCGTTCAGGGAACACCGGGGAGCTGTTTTTT

v_call: TRBV11-1
d_call: -
j_call: TRBJ1-5
clone_size: few
cdr3_aa: CASRQGVGNSNQPQHF
cdr3_nt: TGTGCCAGCAGGCAAGGGGTAGGGAATAGCAATCAGCCCCAGCATTTT

v_call: TRBV5-4
d_call: TRBD2
j_call: TRBJ2-1
clone_size: -
cdr3_aa: CASSGSISGRAYNEQFF
cdr3_nt: TGTGCCAGCAGCGGGTCCATTAGCGGGAGGGCCTACAATGAGCAGTTCTTC

v_call: TRBV7-6
d_call: TRBD2
j_call: TRBJ2-3
clone_size: -
cdr3_aa: CASSLSRTSGTDTQYF
cdr3_nt: TGTGCCAGCAGCTTAAGTCGGACTAGCGGGACAGATACGCAGTATTTT

v_call: TRBV28
d_call: -
j_call: TRBJ2-5
clone_size: -
cdr3_aa: CASSHIPGQQETQYF
cdr3_nt: TGTGCCAGCAGTCATATCCCGGGACAACAAGAGACCCAGTACTTC

v_call: TRBV19
d_call: -
j_call: TRBJ1-1
clone_size: -
cdr3_aa: CASSIGGGRTEAFF
cdr3_nt: TGTGCCAGTAGTATAGGAGGGGGACGGACTGAAGCTTTCTTT

v_call: TRBV5-1
d_call: TRBD1
j_call: TRBJ2-2
clone_size: -
cdr3_aa: CASSLAWGQGAVNTGELFF
cdr3_nt: TGCGCCAGCAGCTTGGCCTGGGGACAGGGGGCTGTGAACACCGGGGAGCTGTTTTTT

v_call: TRBV4-3
d_call: TRBD2
j_call: TRBJ2-7
clone_size: -
cdr3_aa: CASSQEPAGLEQYF
cdr3_nt: TGCGCCAGCAGCCAAGAACCAGCGGGGCTCGAGCAGTACTTC

v_call: TRBV5-1
d_call: TRBD1
j_call: TRBJ1-1
clone_size: few
cdr3_aa: CASSFGQGFAFF
cdr3_nt: TGCGCCAGCAGCTTCGGACAGGGGTTCGCTTTCTTT

v_call: TRBV7-3
d_call: -
j_call: TRBJ2-5
clone_size: -
cdr3_aa: CASSRSTAQETQYF
cdr3_nt: TGTGCCAGCAGCCGATCGACAGCCCAAGAGACCCAGTACTTC

v_call: TRBV7-2
d_call: -
j_call: TRBJ1-5
clone_size: few
cdr3_aa: CASSRHQNQPQHF
cdr3_nt: TGTGCCAGCAGCCGACACCAAAACCAGCCCCAGCATTTT

v_call: TRBV5-1
d_call: -
j_call: TRBJ2-3
clone_size: -
cdr3_aa: CASSQSGRGIDTQYF
cdr3_nt: TGCGCCAGCAGCCAGAGTGGGCGGGGTATAGATACGCAGTATTTT

v_call: TRBV7-9
d_call: -
j_call: TRBJ2-7
clone_size: -
cdr3_aa: CASSRRTDLAYEQYF
cdr3_nt: TGTGCCAGCAGCCGCAGGACAGACCTCGCCTACGAGCAGTACTTC

v_call: TRBV28
d_call: TRBD1
j_call: TRBJ1-1
clone_size: -
cdr3_aa: CTVRGLNTEAFF
cdr3_nt: TGTACGGTCAGGGGGTTAAACACTGAAGCTTTCTTT

v_call: TRBV7-9
d_call: TRBD1
j_call: TRBJ2-1
clone_size: -
cdr3_aa: CASSDRAGEQFF
cdr3_nt: TGTGCCAGCAGTGACAGGGCCGGTGAGCAGTTCTTC

v_call: TRBV27
d_call: -
j_call: TRBJ2-7
clone_size: -
cdr3_aa: CASSLNPGYEQYF
cdr3_nt: TGTGCCAGCAGTTTAAACCCGGGGTACGAGCAGTACTTC

v_call: TRBV10-3
d_call: -
j_call: TRBJ1-6
clone_size: -
cdr3_aa: CAISESPGLFGSPLHF
cdr3_nt: TGTGCCATCAGTGAGTCACCCGGGTTGTTCGGGTCACCCCTCCACTTT

v_call: TRBV28
d_call: TRBD1
j_call: TRBJ1-4
clone_size: -
cdr3_aa: CASRTGDYEKLFF
cdr3_nt: TGTGCCAGTCGGACAGGGGATTATGAAAAACTGTTTTTT